These 26 T cell receptor beta chains were all obtained from the same sample, sequenced in a study of T cell repertoires in cytomegalovirus infection. Which antigens these TCRs recognize remains unknown. TCRdb independently ran MiXCR on the reads; one entry per CDR3 protein. This sample yields about 920,000 distinct CDR3 sequences, of which roughly 30% are seen a single time; more than 12% belongs to the top ten. Sequencing was performed on cultured CD8+ T cells from PBMCs, taken from culture after CMV antigen stimulation. All receptors come from a human donor in good health (CMV status not recorded). Some clones in this sample may be carry-over from other donors' samples.

The count of this clonotype is one. The chain links TRBV29-1 to TRBJ1-2; weak D call: TRBD1 (6 bases). Per the germline V gene, CDR1 is SQVTM and CDR2 is ANQGSEA. The CDR3 has 14 residues. Trimming took off 6 bases at V and 0 bases at J, with 14 bases between the two ends. The DNA of the CDR3 is TGCAGCGTCAGAGGGGGAAGAGCTAACTATGGCTACACCTTC. It specifies CSVRGGRANYGYTF.

The chain couples TRBV29-1 to TRBJ1-1, with D perhaps matching TRBD1 (5 bases). The CDR3 is made up of 11 amino acids. With 5 bases removed from V and 4 bases from J, the gap between germline ends came to 8 bases. Looked up from germline, CDR1 is SQVTM and CDR2 is ANQGSEA. CDR3 sequence: CSVRTPTEAFF. In DNA form, the CDR3 reads TGCAGCGTTCGGACACCCACTGAAGCTTTCTTT.

This clonotype was recorded many times. The chain is built from TRBV7-9 and TRBJ2-3, with 7 bases aligning to TRBD2. V trimming: 3 bases; J trimming: 2 bases; junction bases outside the gene matches: 5. CDR3 size: 15 residues. Germline CDR1 reads SEHNR; CDR2 reads FQNEAQ (reference sequence). CDR3 DNA sequence: TGTGCCAGCAGCTTCCAGAGCGGGGCCACAGATACGCAGTATTTT. Translated: CASSFQSGATDTQYF.

The J gene is TRBJ1-4, the V gene TRBV10-3, with D hard to call. The V gene's germline CDR1 is ENHRY and CDR2 SYGVKD. V lost 3 bases, J lost 12 bases, and 14 bases lay in between. The CDR3 covers 13 residues. The CDR3, as DNA: TGTGCCATCAGTGATGGGAGTTTAAGTGAACTGTTTTTT. This encodes CAISDGSLSELFF.

This chain links TRBV7-4 with TRBJ2-5; 9 bases line up with TRBD1. Losses at the gene ends were 4 bases for V and 5 bases for J; bases not matched to a gene: 11. CDR1 and CDR2 from the germline V gene are SGHVT and SQSDAQ. This CDR3 is built from 16 residues. CDR3 residues: CASSSLHSDRGETQYF. The CDR3 DNA reads TGTGCCAGCAGCTCACTCCACTCCGACAGGGGGGAGACCCAGTACTTC.

The chain employs TRBV6-2 or TRBV6-3 and TRBJ2-2; D remains unclear. Germline V lookup: CDR1 MNHEY, CDR2 SVGEGT. The V end lost 7 bases, the J end lost 6 bases, and 9 bases lay between the germline ends. The CDR3 runs 12 residues. The CDR3, as DNA: TGTGCCAGCACCGCCGCTGCCGGGGAGCTGTTTTTT. It codes for CASTAAAGELFF.

The V call is TRBV7-9, the J call TRBJ1-1; 8 nucleotides line up with TRBD1. CDR1 SEHNR and CDR2 FQNEAQ come from the germline V gene (reference sequence). V lost 3 bases and J lost 8; bases outside the gene matches: 8. CDR3 size: 14 residues. CDR3 in amino acids: CASSFDRGWGEAFF. The CDR3 coding sequence is TGTGCCAGCAGCTTCGACAGGGGTTGGGGGGAAGCTTTCTTT.

The chain employs TRBV10-3 and TRBJ2-4; D gene uncertain. The V end was cut by 2 bases, the J end by 0 bases, with 8 bases between. The CDR3 has 15 residues. Germline values: CDR1 ENHRY, CDR2 SYGVKD. CDR3 residues: CAISEPALAKNIQYF. In DNA form, the CDR3 reads TGTGCCATCAGTGAGCCAGCTCTAGCCAAAAACATTCAGTACTTC.

This clonotype appeared many times. The chain is built from TRBV6-1 and TRBJ1-5; D is uncertain. The CDR3 runs to 18 residues. The V gene lost 2 bases and the J gene lost 0 bases, with 17 bases spanning the gap. CDR1 is MNHNS, CDR2 SASEGT, per germline. The CDR3 coding sequence is TGTGCCAGCAGTGAACGGCAGGCAAACCTGTATAGCAATCAGCCCCAGCATTTT. Translated: CASSERQANLYSNQPQHF.

This clonotype was seen more than once but under ten times. The V and J genes are TRBV18 and TRBJ2-7; 11 bases agree with TRBD1. Germline V CDR1 and CDR2: KGHSH, LQKENI. V lost 3 bases and J lost 4; bases outside the gene matches: 5. The CDR3 totals 15 residues. This chain's CDR3 is CASSPQDRGLYEQYV. The CDR3 DNA is TGTGCCAGCTCACCTCAGGACAGGGGGCTATACGAGCAGTACGTC.

This clonotype was recorded a few times. The chain employs TRBV6-5 and TRBJ2-7; D might be TRBD2 (6 bases). CDR1 is MNHEY and CDR2 is SVGAGI in the germline V gene. CDR3 length: 13 amino acids. V was trimmed by 7 bases and J by 4 bases, leaving 14 bases between them. DNA for the CDR3: TGTGCCAGCACCTTGATGCGGGGTTACGAGCAGTACTTC. It translates to CASTLMRGYEQYF.

This clonotype was seen ten or more times. The gene calls are TRBV7-2 and TRBJ2-7; no clear D gene. CDR1 is SGHTA and CDR2 is FQGNSA in the germline V gene. V lost 1 base to trimming and J lost 3 bases, with 10 bases between them. The CDR3 length is 14 residues. Here the CDR3 DNA reads TGTGCCAGCAGCTTAGAGGGCAGTTTCTACGAGCAGTACTTC. Amino acids: CASSLEGSFYEQYF.

This sequence joins TRBV7-9 and TRBJ1-1; D unclear. V was shortened by 8 bases and J by 5 bases, with 9 bases between the two germline ends. CDR1 and CDR2 from the germline V gene are SEHNR and FQNEAQ (reference sequence). CDR3 size: 11 residues. CDR3 amino acids: CASCPSTEAFF. Here the CDR3 DNA reads TGTGCCAGCTGCCCCTCAACTGAAGCTTTCTTT. Complete variable domain (other parts from reference TRBV7-9 and TRBJ1-1): DTGVSQNPRHKITKRGQNVTFRCDPISEHNRLYWYRQTLGQGPEFLTYFQNEAQLEKSRLLSDRFSAERPKGSFSTLEIQRTEQGDSAMYLCASCPSTEAFFGQGTRLTVV.

This clonotype was recorded many times. The chain recombines TRBV7-2 with TRBJ2-5; TRBD2 matches 9 bases. The J segment lost 4 bases and the V segment lost 0 bases, leaving 6 bases of the junction unmatched. The CDR3 is made up of 16 amino acids. CDR1 is SGHTA and CDR2 is FQGNSA in the germline V gene. The CDR3 DNA sequence: TGTGCCAGCAGCTTAGCGGGTATAGCGGGGGCAGAGACCCAGTACTTC. Protein product: CASSLAGIAGAETQYF.

The gene calls are TRBV28 and TRBJ1-5; the match to TRBD1 covers 8 bases. The J segment lost 0 bases and the V segment lost 3 bases, leaving 4 bases of the junction unmatched. From germline, CDR1 is MDHEN and CDR2 SYDVKM. This CDR3 region has 16 residues. The CDR3 DNA follows: TGTGCCAGCAGTTTTCGGACAGGGTATAGCAATCAGCCCCAGCATTTT. This gives the protein CASSFRTGYSNQPQHF.

This chain links TRBV6-1 with TRBJ2-1, with unresolved D. The CDR3 covers 13 residues. V lost 8 bases, J lost 0 bases, and 8 bases lay in between. Per germline, CDR1 MNHNS and CDR2 SASEGT. CDR3 residues: CASQPLSYNEQFF. In DNA, the CDR3 is TGTGCCAGCCAACCTCTCTCCTACAATGAGCAGTTCTTC.

In this sample, this clonotype turned up a few times. The rearrangement links TRBV2 to TRBJ2-1, with D possibly matching TRBD1 (6 bases). Trimming left V 7 bases short and J 0 bases short, with 13 bases between. CDR1 and CDR2 from the germline V gene are SNHLY and FYNNEI. There are 15 residues in the CDR3. The CDR3 DNA sequence: TGTGCCAGCACTGGGGGCAGGAGCTCCTACAATGAGCAGTTCTTC. Encoded protein: CASTGGRSSYNEQFF.

This chain joins TRBV5-8 and TRBJ2-2; 11 bases fit TRBD1. CDR3 size: 15 residues. CDR1 is SGHTS and CDR2 is YDEGEE in the germline V gene. J gave up 8 bases and V 3 bases, and 6 bases lay outside the gene matches. The CDR3 nucleotides are TGTGCCAGCAGCTCGGGACAGGGGGATCTTGGGGAGCTGTTTTTT. It is translated as CASSSGQGDLGELFF.

This clonotype was recorded at least ten times. This chain uses TRBV7-9 with TRBJ2-1, with TRBD2 identical over 12 bases. With V trimmed by 6 bases and J by 0 bases, 6 bases remained unmatched. The germline CDR1 and CDR2 sequences are SEHNR and FQNEAQ (reference sequence). The length of the CDR3 is 17 residues. The CDR3 bases are TGTGCCAGCAGTTCAGGACTAGCGGGGTTCTCCTACAATGAGCAGTTCTTC. This encodes CASSSGLAGFSYNEQFF.

The V gene is TRBV7-4, the J gene TRBJ2-3; 8 nucleotides align to TRBD1. J gave up 3 bases and V 2 bases, and 10 bases lay outside the gene matches. This CDR3 is built from 17 residues. Looked up from germline, CDR1 is SGHVT and CDR2 is SQSDAQ. The CDR3 loop is CASSLKRGTGSTDTQYF. The DNA of the CDR3 is TGTGCCAGCAGCTTAAAACGAGGGACAGGATCTACAGATACGCAGTATTTT.

The CDR3 nucleotides are TGTGCCAGCAGCCCCAGCCGGGATCGGAACACCATATATTTT. This sequence encodes CASSPSRDRNTIYF. The V call is TRBV7-9, the J call TRBJ1-3; D not resolved. The germline CDR1 and CDR2 sequences are SEHNR and FQNEAQ (reference sequence). The CDR3 is 14 amino acids. Trimming cost V 5 bases and J 7 bases, with 15 bases left between them. Full variable domain (rest looked up from reference TRBV7-9 and TRBJ1-3): DTGVSQNPRHKITKRGQNVTFRCDPISEHNRLYWYRQTLGQGPEFLTYFQNEAQLEKSRLLSDRFSAERPKGSFSTLEIQRTEQGDSAMYLCASSPSRDRNTIYFGEGSWLTVV.

This clonotype showed up many times. The chain recombines TRBV10-2 with TRBJ2-7; D uncertain. CDR3 length: 13 amino acids. The V end lost 1 base, the J end lost 3 bases, and 7 bases lay between the germline ends. Germline V lookup: CDR1 WSHSY, CDR2 SAAADI. The chain's CDR3 is CASSELLHYEQYV. The DNA of the CDR3 is TGCGCCAGCAGTGAGTTGTTACACTACGAGCAGTACGTC.

The V and J genes are TRBV5-1 and TRBJ2-7; D is ambiguous. In germline, CDR1 is SGHRS, CDR2 YFSETQ. The CDR3 runs 13 residues. CDR3 bases: TGCGCCAACAGCTTGGGGTACGGATACGAGCAGTACGTC. It yields the protein CANSLGYGYEQYV.

The CDR3 region has the DNA TGCGCCAGCAGTGAGTCAGGGGGGAGGGATGAGCAGTTCTTC. Translation: CASSESGGRDEQFF. V and J are TRBV10-1 and TRBJ2-1, with TRBD2 as a possible D gene (7 bases). This CDR3 is 14 amino acids long. Trimming shortened V by 0 bases and J by 8 bases, and 11 bases separated the two germline ends. Looked up from germline, CDR1 is WNHNN and CDR2 is SYGVQD (reference sequence).

This clonotype has only a few counts. The CDR3 sequence is CASSTGFDYGYTF. CDR3 bases: TGTGCCAGCTCGACAGGGTTTGACTATGGCTACACCTTC. The chain carries TRBV2 and TRBJ1-2; 7 bases agree with TRBD1. CDR1 is SNHLY, CDR2 FYNNEI, per germline. The trim removed 8 bases at V and 3 bases at J, leaving 6 bases unmatched. The CDR3 sequence is 13 residues long.

As for this clonotype: The CDR3 carries no conserved terminal phenylalanine or tryptophan, so it likely arises from a read error. The chain joins TRBV5-4 to TRBJ2-3; D may be TRBD1 (7 bases). Trimming took 4 bases from V and 2 from J, leaving 14 bases between them. The germline V gene has CDR1 SGHNT and CDR2 YYREEE (reference sequence). The CDR3 length is 15 residues. DNA of the CDR3: TGTGCCAGCAGCCCGCTGGAGGGGGCCACAGATACGCAGTATTCT. Its translation: CASSPLEGATDTQYS.